These 26 T cell receptor beta chains were all obtained from the same sample, sequenced in a study of cytomegalovirus exposure and HLA in healthy donors (dated by TCRdb to about 2017). The protocol used for the library was the immunoSEQ multiplex PCR assay. A mixture of 60 forward primers for TCR Vbeta segments and 13 reverse primers for TCR Jbeta segments was used in the multiplex PCR. TCRdb took over this immuneACCESS table, retaining in-frame rearrangements with V and J assigned. Such tables are incomplete; in checked studies, under half of the missing clones stem from an unresolved V gene, and the remainder is unexplained. For this sample the table gives around 170,000 clones, of which 82% were detected only once. Roughly 0.8% of the sample rests with the top ten. The sample taken for sequencing was PBMCs. The source is a woman in her late teens or twenties in good health and CMV-seronegative.

The chain uses TRBV7-9 and TRBJ1-4; D possibly corresponds to TRBD1 (6 bases). CDR3 length: 13 residues. CDR1 is SEHNR and CDR2 is FQNEAQ in the germline V gene (reference sequence). Trimming took off 6 bases at V and 5 bases at J, with 10 bases between the two ends. The CDR3 protein is CASRDSPNEKLFF. The CDR3 bases are TGTGCCAGCAGGGACAGTCCGAATGAAAAACTGTTTTTT.

The genes are TRBV5-1 and TRBJ2-3; D is uncertain. The V end lost 2 bases, the J end lost 4 bases, and 11 bases lay between the germline ends. The germline V gene encodes CDR1 SGHRS and CDR2 YFSETQ. This CDR3 is 14 amino acids long. The CDR3 DNA reads TGCGCCAGCAGCTTAAGCAGCGTATCAGATACGCAGTATTTT. This encodes CASSLSSVSDTQYF.

The rearrangement joins TRBV6-5 to TRBJ2-3; no definite D call. The CDR3 consists of 14 residues. Germline V gene lookup returns CDR1 MNHEY and CDR2 SVGAGI. The ends were cut back, 3 bases at V and 6 bases at J, with 13 bases in the middle. This CDR3 reads CASSYEDTRDTQYF. The CDR3 DNA is TGTGCCAGCAGTTATGAAGATACACGTGATACGCAGTATTTT.

This clone has more than one count but fewer than ten. J is TRBJ1-6 and V is TRBV6-5; tentatively, D is TRBD1 (6 bases). With 6 bases removed from V and 10 bases from J, the gap between germline ends came to 13 bases. This CDR3 has 13 residues. Germline assignment: CDR1 MNHEY and CDR2 SVGAGI. CDR3: CASRSTGQSPLHF. In DNA, the CDR3 is TGTGCCAGCAGATCCACAGGGCAATCACCCCTCCACTTT.

The V call is TRBV4-1, the J call TRBJ2-5; D is unclear. The J call may be mistaken, given a closer DNA end match to TRBJ2-7. The CDR3 consists of 14 residues. CDR1 is MGHRA and CDR2 is YSYEKL in the germline V gene. CDR3 amino acids: CASSQVPESYEQYF. DNA for the CDR3: TGCGCCAGCAGCCAAGTTCCGGAGTCCTACGAGCAGTACTTC.

This clone was seen a single time. The genes are TRBV18 and TRBJ2-2; D unresolved. CDR3 length equals 13 residues. V was shortened by 4 bases and J by 5 bases, with 8 bases between the two germline ends. CDR1 and CDR2 from the germline V gene are KGHSH and LQKENI. In DNA form, the CDR3 reads TGTGCCAGCTCACTACAAGATACCGGGGAGCTGTTTTTT. Translating gives CASSLQDTGELFF.

This clone occurred a few times. This chain links TRBV6-5 with TRBJ2-7; 10 positions agree with TRBD1. V was clipped by 2 bases and J by 6 bases; unmatched bases: 4. The CDR3 loop spans 14 amino acids. From germline, CDR1 is MNHEY and CDR2 SVGAGI. As DNA, the CDR3 is TGTGCCAGCAGTTACGAGGACAGGGGGTCCGAGCAGTACTTC. The encoded protein is CASSYEDRGSEQYF.

The V and J genes are TRBV27 and TRBJ1-1, with a possible D match to TRBD1 (5 bases). The CDR3 runs 15 residues. Germline assignment: CDR1 MNHEY and CDR2 SMNVEV (reference sequence). Trimming took 2 bases from V and 2 from J, leaving 12 bases between them. The CDR3 sequence: CASSLEAGTNTEAFF. The CDR3 bases are TGTGCCAGCAGTTTAGAGGCAGGGACTAACACTGAAGCTTTCTTT.

The V and J genes are TRBV7-2 and TRBJ1-1, with D hard to call. CDR3 size: 12 residues. The germline V gene encodes CDR1 SGHTA and CDR2 FQGNSA. The germline V and J ends were trimmed by 5 bases and 7 bases, with 11 bases remaining between them. CDR3: CASSRAYGEAFF. In DNA, the CDR3 is TGTGCCAGCAGCCGCGCCTACGGTGAAGCTTTCTTT.

The V call is TRBV28, the J call TRBJ2-6; 13 bases are a match to TRBD2. The CDR3 contains 21 residues. The ends lost 11 bases at V and 3 bases at J; junction bases unmatched: 22. Germline V CDR1 and CDR2: MDHEN, SYDVKM. The CDR3 loop is CAARGLRTSGSVTGGANVLTF. The CDR3 DNA sequence: TGTGCCGCACGGGGACTCCGGACTAGCGGGAGCGTTACGGGTGGGGCCAACGTCCTGACTTTC. Filled out from reference TRBV28 and TRBJ2-6, the complete variable domain reads DVKVTQSSRYLVKRTGEKVFLECVQDMDHENMFWYRQDPGLGLRLIYFSYDVKMKEKGDIPEGYSVSREKKERFSLILESASTNQTSMYLCAARGLRTSGSVTGGANVLTFGAGSRLTVL.

This clone was seen only a few times. The rearrangement uses TRBV11-2 and TRBJ2-7; D may be TRBD2 (6 bases). CDR1 and CDR2 (germline): SGHAT, FQNNGV. Deletions cut 5 bases from V and 6 bases from J, with 14 bases between. The CDR3 is 13 amino acids. The DNA of the CDR3 is TGTGCCAGCAGCCACGGGGCTAGCGTCGAGCAGTACTTC. It specifies CASSHGASVEQYF. The full variable domain, completed using reference TRBV11-2 and TRBJ2-7, is EAGVAQSPRYKIIEKRQSVAFWCNPISGHATLYWYQQILGQGPKLLIQFQNNGVVDDSQLPKDRFSAERLKGVDSTLKIQPAKLEDSAVYLCASSHGASVEQYFGPGTRLTVT.

For the CDR3, the DNA is TGTGCCAGCAGCTTAGAGGGAGCCCAGCAGTTCTTC. As protein: CASSLEGAQQFF. The V and J genes are TRBV7-2 and TRBJ2-1; tentatively, D is TRBD2 (5 bases). Germline V gene data show CDR1 as SGHTA and CDR2 as FQGNSA. This CDR3 is 12 amino acids long. V lost 1 base and J lost 11, with 9 bases in between.

V gene TRBV7-6 combines with J gene TRBJ2-5; 7 bases fit TRBD1. Trimming removed 7 bases from V and 2 bases from J; junction bases left unmatched: 10. Looked up from germline, CDR1 is SGHVS and CDR2 is FNYEAQ. The CDR3 sequence is 15 residues long. The CDR3 spells CASTKGAGGQETQYF. CDR3 sequence (DNA): TGTGCCAGCACCAAAGGGGCAGGGGGACAAGAGACCCAGTACTTC. Combining the CDR3 with reference TRBV7-6 and TRBJ2-5 gives the whole variable domain GAGVSQSPRYKVTKRGQDVALRCDPISGHVSLYWYRQALGQGPEFLTYFNYEAQQDKSGLPNDRFSAERPEGSISTLTIQRTEQRDSAMYRCASTKGAGGQETQYFGPGTRLLVL.

The V gene is TRBV19, the J gene TRBJ1-1; unclear D gene. CDR3 size: 13 residues. V was pared by 4 bases and J by 0 bases, with 6 bases between. Germline V gene sequence: CDR1 LNHDA, CDR2 SQIVND (reference sequence). The CDR3 is CASSSGMNTEAFF. The DNA for the CDR3 is TGTGCCAGTAGTAGCGGTATGAACACTGAAGCTTTCTTT.

The count of this clone is one. The V and J genes are TRBV9 and TRBJ1-5; 10 nucleotides agree with TRBD1. The CDR3 spans 15 residues. Unmatched junction bases numbered 3, after V lost 2 bases and J lost 4 bases. Per germline, CDR1 SGDLS and CDR2 YYNGEE. DNA of the CDR3: TGTGCCAGCAGCGTTGGGGGACAGGGGAATCAGCCCCAGCATTTT. Translated: CASSVGGQGNQPQHF. Variable domain in full (rest from reference TRBV9 and TRBJ1-5): DSGVTQTPKHLITATGQRVTLRCSPRSGDLSVYWYQQSLDQGLQFLIQYYNGEERAKGNILERFSAQQFPDLHSELNLSSLELGDSALYFCASSVGGQGNQPQHFGDGTRLSIL.

J is TRBJ2-7 and V is TRBV2, with D possibly being TRBD2 (5 bases). Germline V gene data show CDR1 as SNHLY and CDR2 as FYNNEI. Trimming pared 5 bases from V and 2 bases from J, leaving 10 bases between. CDR3 length: 13 residues. The CDR3 protein is CASSLDGAYEQYF. CDR3 in DNA: TGTGCCAGCAGTTTGGACGGGGCCTACGAGCAGTACTTC.

V and J are TRBV7-9 and TRBJ1-6, with D possibly being TRBD1 (5 bases). CDR1 is SEHNR, CDR2 FQNEAQ, per germline (reference sequence). Trimming removed 5 bases from V and 11 bases from J, with 7 bases in between. This CDR3 comprises 11 residues. This CDR3 reads CASSDSTPLHF. CDR3 DNA sequence: TGTGCCAGCAGCGACAGCACACCCCTCCACTTT.

This clone was detected only once. The chain is built from TRBV28 and TRBJ2-2; possibly TRBD2 for D (6 bases). This CDR3 region has 15 residues. Germline V gene sequence: CDR1 MDHEN, CDR2 SYDVKM. Trimming stripped 2 bases from V and 7 bases from J, with 14 bases between. The CDR3 protein is CASSLTGERGGELFF. CDR3 DNA sequence: TGTGCCAGCAGTTTAACGGGGGAGCGAGGCGGGGAGCTGTTTTTT.

CDR3 sequence (DNA): TGTGCCAGCAGTTACCAAGCAGGGATGCTCGGGCAGTACTTC. Its translation is CASSYQAGMLGQYF. V gene TRBV6-6 combines with J gene TRBJ2-7, with TRBD1 as a possible D gene (5 bases). V was trimmed by 2 bases and J by 9 bases, leaving 17 bases between them. CDR3 length equals 14 residues. Germline V gene data show CDR1 as MNHNY and CDR2 as SVGAGI (reference sequence).

The gene calls are TRBV28 and TRBJ1-1; 8 bases are a match to TRBD1. The CDR3 consists of 14 residues. The junction had 7 bases not matched to a gene; V was cut back by 5 bases and J by 5 bases. CDR1 is MDHEN and CDR2 is SYDVKM in the germline V gene. The CDR3 region is CASSLPGGETEAFF. The CDR3 region has the DNA TGTGCCAGCAGTCTACCAGGGGGCGAAACTGAAGCTTTCTTT.

This chain joins TRBV7-9 and TRBJ2-2; D might be TRBD1 (6 bases). The CDR3 is 17 residues long. The germline gives CDR1 SEHNR, CDR2 FQNEAQ (reference sequence). Trimming took off 10 bases at V and 4 bases at J, with 25 bases between the two ends. CDR3 bases: TGTGCCACTCCGGGGACACCGTTCACCTGGGGCACCGGGGAGCTGTTTTTT. Encoded protein: CATPGTPFTWGTGELFF.

The V gene is TRBV13, the J gene TRBJ2-1; 9 bases agree with TRBD1. CDR1 PRHDT and CDR2 FYEKMQ come from the germline V gene (reference sequence). The CDR3 totals 17 residues. Germline trimming cut 4 bases from V and 6 bases from J; bases unmatched to any gene: 13. In DNA form, the CDR3 reads TGTGCCAGCAGCTCGTCGCCCGGGACAGGGAGGGTCAATGAGCAGTTCTTC. It codes for CASSSSPGTGRVNEQFF.

The CDR3 DNA reads as TGTGCCAGCAGTTACCTTGGACCCGGGGTTAGTAGGAATACGCAGTATTTT. This translates into CASSYLGPGVSRNTQYF. V and J are TRBV27 and TRBJ2-3; D might be TRBD2 (5 bases). The V gene's germline CDR1 is MNHEY and CDR2 SMNVEV (reference sequence). This CDR3 spans 17 amino acids. With 4 bases removed from V and 7 bases from J, the gap between germline ends came to 24 bases.

The chain combines TRBV5-1 with TRBJ1-4; 7 bases match TRBD1. The germline V gene encodes CDR1 SGHRS and CDR2 YFSETQ. Trimming cost V 5 bases and J 0 bases; bases outside gene matches: 4. There are 15 residues in the CDR3. CDR3 loop: CASRTTGTTNEKLFF. CDR3 nucleotides: TGCGCCAGCAGGACGACAGGGACAACTAATGAAAAACTGTTTTTT.

The chain uses TRBV7-9 and TRBJ2-1; D call uncertain. This CDR3 is 11 amino acids long. Trimming cost V 5 bases and J 9 bases, with 8 bases left between them. CDR1 is SEHNR and CDR2 is FQNEAQ in the germline V gene (reference sequence). The CDR3 nucleotides read TGTGCCAGCAGCCCCGGTACTGAGCAGTTCTTC. This translates into CASSPGTEQFF. The full variable domain, in which reference TRBV7-9 and TRBJ2-1 provide the parts outside the CDR3, is DTGVSQNPRHKITKRGQNVTFRCDPISEHNRLYWYRQTLGQGPEFLTYFQNEAQLEKSRLLSDRFSAERPKGSFSTLEIQRTEQGDSAMYLCASSPGTEQFFGPGTRLTVL.

This clone turned up a few times. This chain uses TRBV5-1 with TRBJ2-3; possibly TRBD1 for D (6 bases). The CDR3 length is 15 residues. Germline V gene data show CDR1 as SGHRS and CDR2 as YFSETQ. V shed 0 bases and J shed 0 bases, with 8 bases lying between them. CDR3 DNA: TGCGCCAGCAGCTTGGAGGACAGTAGCACAGATACGCAGTATTTT. This translates into CASSLEDSSTDTQYF.